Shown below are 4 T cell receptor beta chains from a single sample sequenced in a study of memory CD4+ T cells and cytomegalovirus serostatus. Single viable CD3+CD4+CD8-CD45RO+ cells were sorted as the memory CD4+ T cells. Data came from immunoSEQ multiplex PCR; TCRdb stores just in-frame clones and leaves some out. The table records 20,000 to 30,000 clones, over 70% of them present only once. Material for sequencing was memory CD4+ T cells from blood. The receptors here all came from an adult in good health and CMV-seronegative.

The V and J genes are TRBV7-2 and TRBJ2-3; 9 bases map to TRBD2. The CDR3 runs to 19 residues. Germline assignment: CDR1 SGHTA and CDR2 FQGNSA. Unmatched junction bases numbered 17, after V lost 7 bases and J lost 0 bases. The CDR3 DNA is TGTGCCAGCACCCTTAGGGCCGCGGGAGGGTTGGGAAGCACAGATACGCAGTATTTT. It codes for CASTLRAAGGLGSTDTQYF.

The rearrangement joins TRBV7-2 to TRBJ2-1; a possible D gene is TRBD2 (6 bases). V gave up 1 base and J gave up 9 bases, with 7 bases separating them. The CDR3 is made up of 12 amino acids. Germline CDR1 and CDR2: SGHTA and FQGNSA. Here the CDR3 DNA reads TGTGCCAGCAGCTTAGTGGGAGGTGAGCAGTTCTTC. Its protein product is CASSLVGGEQFF.

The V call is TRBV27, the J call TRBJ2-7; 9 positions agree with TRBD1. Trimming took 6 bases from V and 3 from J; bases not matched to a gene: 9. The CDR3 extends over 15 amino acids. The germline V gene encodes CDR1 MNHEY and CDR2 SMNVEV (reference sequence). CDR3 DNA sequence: TGTGCCAGCAGCCGGGCGGGACAGGGTATCTACGAGCAGTACTTC. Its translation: CASSRAGQGIYEQYF.

This CDR3 is CASSPAGQGSNQPQHF. The CDR3 DNA is TGTGCCAGTAGTCCCGCAGGACAGGGTTCCAATCAGCCCCAGCATTTT. This chain uses TRBV19 with TRBJ1-5; TRBD1 matches 8 bases. This CDR3 contains 16 residues. The V segment lost 5 bases and the J segment 3 bases; nucleotides outside the gene matches: 9. CDR1 and CDR2 from the germline V gene are LNHDA and SQIVND (reference sequence).